This T cell receptor beta chain came from a study of blood T cells in healthy people across ages. CDR3 size: 17 residues. With V trimmed by 0 bases and J by 1 base, 5 bases remained unmatched. CDR1 is SGHDN and CDR2 is FVKESK in the germline V gene. Next came a second PCR, run for about 6 to 12 cycles, which used a sample-barcoded 5' primer along with a J-beta primer mix. TCRdb ran MiXCR on the 5' RACE reads and lists one entry per CDR3 protein. The sample gives 650,000 or so distinct CDR3 sequences, over 40% of which show up once; roughly 12% is in the top ten. Points on this clonotype: A much larger clone is a single base away; this may be a read error.

The TCR was taken from a woman at least 80 years old in good health. The sample consisted of blood. This rearrangement joins TRBV14 to TRBJ2-4, with 8 bases aligning to TRBD2. In nucleotides, the CDR3 is TGTGCCAGCAGCCAAGATCGGGGGGGGGAGGCCAAAAACATTCAGTACTTC. Protein sequence: CASSQDRGGEAKNIQYF.